One and the same sample provided the 23 T cell receptor beta chains below, sequenced in a study. TCRdb recomputed calls from the 5' RACE reads with MiXCR, one row per CDR3 protein. The sample contains some 32,000 distinct CDR3 sequences, around a quarter of which appear only once. The specimen sequenced was memory CD4+ T cells sorted from blood. This sample's subset: memory CD4+ T cells, CD4+CD45RO+CD25-. Receptor source: a female donor with breast cancer.

The gene calls are TRBV15 and TRBJ1-6, with 10 bases fitting TRBD1. Germline V lookup: CDR1 LNHNV, CDR2 YYDKDF (reference sequence). V gave up 4 bases and J gave up 7 bases; unmatched junction bases: 4. This CDR3 region has 15 residues. The CDR3 nucleotides are TGTGCCACCAGCAACCGACAGGGGGCGAATTCACCCCTCCACTTT. It encodes CATSNRQGANSPLHF.

The chain links TRBV27 to TRBJ2-7; TRBD1 might be the D (5 bases). Germline V gives CDR1 MNHEY, CDR2 SMNVEV (reference sequence). CDR3 length: 15 amino acids. The V and J ends lost 4 bases and 5 bases respectively, with 18 bases between them. The CDR3 DNA reads as TGTGCCAGCAGTTCCTTCTTGAGCAGGGTGGACGAGCAGTACTTC. Translated: CASSSFLSRVDEQYF.

This clonotype was recorded at least ten times. This chain uses TRBV6-2 or TRBV6-3 with TRBJ2-5; no definite D call. Per germline, CDR1 MNHEY and CDR2 SVGEGT. This CDR3 comprises 11 residues. V gave up 2 bases and J gave up 3 bases, with 1 base separating them. The DNA for the CDR3 is TGTGCCAGCAGTTACGAAGAGACCCAGTACTTC. Protein: CASSYEETQYF.

In this sample, this clonotype turned up a few times. The chain recombines TRBV11-2 with TRBJ2-7, with TRBD1 as a possible D gene (6 bases). CDR1 is SGHAT and CDR2 is FQNNGV in the germline V gene. This CDR3 region has 15 residues. The V and J ends lost 0 bases and 5 bases respectively, with 14 bases between them. CDR3 sequence reads: CASSLDLGQGNEQYF. Here the CDR3 DNA reads TGTGCCAGCAGCTTAGATCTTGGGCAGGGGAACGAGCAGTACTTC.

This clonotype was observed a handful of times. The chain joins TRBV25-1 to TRBJ2-6; D is unresolved. Germline V CDR1 and CDR2: MGHDK, SYGVNS. This CDR3 spans 15 amino acids. Deletions cut 2 bases from V and 7 bases from J, with 12 bases between. The CDR3 loop reads CASSEASIGANVLTF. The CDR3 DNA is TGTGCCAGCAGTGAAGCTTCCATCGGTGCCAACGTCCTGACTTTC. Drawing the rest from reference TRBV25-1 and TRBJ2-6, the complete variable domain is EADIYQTPRYLVIGTGKKITLECSQTMGHDKMYWYQQDPGMELHLIHYSYGVNSTEKGDLSSESTVSRIRTEHFPLTLESARPSHTSQYLCASSEASIGANVLTFGAGSRLTVL.

This clonotype was found a few times. The V call is TRBV4-3, the J call TRBJ2-7; D is possibly TRBD2 (6 bases). There are 14 residues in the CDR3. V was shortened by 1 base and J by 3 bases, with 10 bases between the two germline ends. The germline gives CDR1 LGHNA, CDR2 YSLEER. The CDR3 nucleotides read TGCGCCAGCAGCCAAGGCCTTAGCGGCTACGAGCAGTACTTC. Amino acids: CASSQGLSGYEQYF.

To note about this clonotype: It may be a read error: a sequence one base away is much more abundant. The chain recombines TRBV24-1 with TRBJ2-3, with TRBD1 identical over 9 bases. The germline V gene has CDR1 KGHDR and CDR2 SFDVKD. This CDR3 is built from 15 residues. The CDR3 here is CAASDFGTGSDTQYF. CDR3 DNA sequence: TGTGCCGCCAGTGATTTCGGGACAGGGAGCGATACGCAGTATTTT.

This clonotype showed up just a few times. V and J are TRBV9 and TRBJ2-3; possibly TRBD2 for D (5 bases). Deletions cut 2 bases from V and 2 bases from J, with 12 bases between. Germline V gene data show CDR1 as SGDLS and CDR2 as YYNGEE. This CDR3 is 15 amino acids long. This chain's CDR3 is CASSVSSGYTDTQYF. The CDR3, as DNA: TGTGCCAGCAGCGTTTCGAGCGGATACACAGATACGCAGTATTTT.

This clonotype was picked up a small number of times. V usage is TRBV12-3 or TRBV12-4 and J usage is TRBJ2-3; D is ambiguous. V lost 3 bases to trimming and J lost 4 bases, with 8 bases between them. This CDR3 spans 13 amino acids. CDR3 DNA sequence: TGTGCCAGCAGTTTCCAGACCTCAGATACGCAGTATTTT. Translating it yields CASSFQTSDTQYF.

Turning to this clonotype: The conserved closing phenylalanine or tryptophan is absent in this CDR3, likely reflecting a read error. This chain connects TRBV27 to TRBJ2-1, with 8 bases lining up with TRBD1. Trimming at V came to 10 bases and at J to 7 bases, leaving 3 bases not matched to a gene. Germline V gene data show CDR1 as MNHEY and CDR2 as SMNVEV (reference sequence). This CDR3 is 11 amino acids long. This CDR3 is CAIRTGNEQFV. The DNA for the CDR3 is TGTGCCATCCGGACAGGGAATGAGCAGTTCGTC.

Concerning this clonotype: Being one base from a much bigger clone, this may be a read error. This chain uses TRBV6-2 or TRBV6-3 with TRBJ1-1, with D tentatively TRBD1 (5 bases). The CDR3 is 16 amino acids. Per the germline V gene, CDR1 is MNHEY and CDR2 is SVGEGT. In nucleotides, the CDR3 is TGTGCCGGCAGAGACGATAGGGGCGGAGTGGACACTGAAGCTTTCTTT. The encoded protein is CAGRDDRGGVDTEAFF.

Concerning this clonotype: The CDR3 end shows no conserved phenylalanine or tryptophan, and so a read error is likely. The chain joins TRBV5-1 to TRBJ2-7, with D unclear. From germline, CDR1 is SGHRS and CDR2 YFSETQ. This CDR3 spans 15 amino acids. V was shortened by 0 bases and J by 0 bases, with 10 bases between the two germline ends. The CDR3 DNA reads as TGCGCCAGCAGCTTGGACGGGTATAGCTCCTACGAGCAGTACTCC. It yields the protein CASSLDGYSSYEQYS.

The J gene is TRBJ2-1, the V gene TRBV3-1, with 11 bases aligning to TRBD1. The trim removed 4 bases at V and 6 bases at J, leaving 8 bases unmatched. The CDR3 extends over 16 amino acids. Germline values: CDR1 LGHDT, CDR2 YNNKEL (reference sequence). The CDR3 loop reads CASSPGGQGVSNEQFF. CDR3 bases: TGTGCCAGCAGCCCAGGGGGACAGGGGGTTTCCAATGAGCAGTTCTTC.

This clonotype was seen a handful of times. A read error may account for a junction end that differs from germline. The CDR3 region is CASGPGSFNEQFF. The CDR3 DNA follows: TGTGCCAGCGGTCCAGGCTCCTTCAATGAGCAGTTCTTC. J is TRBJ2-1 and V is TRBV27; D is uncertain. Germline assignment: CDR1 MNHEY and CDR2 SMNVEV (reference sequence). The CDR3 covers 13 residues.

This clonotype was counted at least ten times. In DNA, the CDR3 is TGTGCCAGCAGCGTAGATGCAGGGGATACGCAGTATTTT. It codes for CASSVDAGDTQYF. The chain carries TRBV9 and TRBJ2-3; D perhaps matches TRBD1 (5 bases). V dropped 0 bases and J dropped 6 bases, with 8 bases sitting between them. From germline, CDR1 is SGDLS and CDR2 YYNGEE. This CDR3 is 13 amino acids long.

This clonotype came up a few times. The V call is TRBV7-3, the J call TRBJ2-7; D ambiguous. This CDR3 comprises 14 residues. Looked up from germline, CDR1 is SGHTA and CDR2 is FQGTGA. V was clipped by 3 bases and J by 2 bases, with 11 bases between them. The CDR3 here is CASSLLFWTYEQYF. CDR3 bases: TGTGCCAGCAGCTTGTTGTTCTGGACCTACGAGCAGTACTTC.

This clonotype was seen a handful of times. This chain links TRBV29-1 with TRBJ2-7; D assignment may be TRBD1 or TRBD2 (5 bases each). This CDR3 is built from 12 residues. Per the germline V gene, CDR1 is SQVTM and CDR2 is ANQGSEA. V was pared by 4 bases and J by 5 bases, with 12 bases between. The CDR3 region is CSVGRRGDEQYF. The CDR3 bases are TGCAGCGTTGGCCGGAGAGGGGACGAGCAGTACTTC.

This clonotype was seen a few times. This chain joins TRBV11-2 and TRBJ2-7; a weak D match, TRBD1 (5 bases). CDR3 length: 13 residues. With 3 bases removed from V and 3 bases from J, the gap between germline ends came to 9 bases. Germline V gene lookup returns CDR1 SGHAT and CDR2 FQNNGV. Here the CDR3 DNA reads TGTGCCAGCAGCTTCTCGACAGACTACGAGCAGTACTTC. Its protein product is CASSFSTDYEQYF.

This clonotype was recorded at least ten times. The V and J genes are TRBV27 and TRBJ2-7, with TRBD1 matching 7 bases. The J segment lost 2 bases and the V segment lost 8 bases, leaving 9 bases of the junction unmatched. The CDR3 is made up of 14 amino acids. Germline CDR1 reads MNHEY; CDR2 reads SMNVEV (reference sequence). The CDR3 nucleotides read TGTGCCAGCGGGGTGAGGGGGCCCGCCTACGAGCAGTACTTC. Translating gives CASGVRGPAYEQYF.

The rearrangement uses TRBV13 and TRBJ2-5; D is uncertain. CDR3 size: 15 residues. V was pared by 4 bases and J by 1 base, with 13 bases between. Per germline, CDR1 PRHDT and CDR2 FYEKMQ (reference sequence). The chain's CDR3 is CASSSTQTRQETQYF. The DNA for the CDR3 is TGTGCCAGCAGCTCTACTCAGACTCGCCAAGAGACCCAGTACTTC.

The sample holds many counts of this clonotype. CDR3 DNA: TGTGCCAGCAGCCCGGAAGAGACAGTCCTCTATGGCTACACCTTC. It specifies CASSPEETVLYGYTF. The chain combines TRBV5-5 with TRBJ1-2, with TRBD1 as a possible D gene (5 bases). With 4 bases removed from V and 4 bases from J, the gap between germline ends came to 17 bases. Germline V gene data show CDR1 as SGHKS and CDR2 as YYEKEE (reference sequence). CDR3 length: 15 amino acids.

The chain combines TRBV6-1 with TRBJ2-2; 8 nucleotides align to TRBD2. The V and J ends lost 7 bases and 0 bases, in that order; junction bases with no gene match: 13. The CDR3 length is 18 residues. Germline lookup yields CDR1 MNHNS and CDR2 SASEGT. CDR3 amino acids: CASNAHRLARANTGELFF. CDR3 DNA: TGTGCCAGCAATGCACACCGACTAGCGAGGGCGAACACCGGGGAGCTGTTTTTT.

As to this clonotype: One junction end disagrees with the germline gene, perhaps due to a read error. This chain joins TRBV6-5 and TRBJ2-7, with 7 bases that match TRBD2. From germline, CDR1 is MNHEY and CDR2 SVGAGI. The CDR3 runs 14 residues. Here the CDR3 DNA reads TGTACCAGCAGTCCAGCGGGAAAGGTAGGTGAGCAGTACTTC. Amino acid sequence: CTSSPAGKVGEQYF.